A selection of T cell receptor beta chains follows, all from one sample in a study of blood T cells in healthy people across ages. TCRdb re-called the 5' RACE reads with MiXCR, one entry per CDR3 protein. The sample consists of about 780,000 distinct CDR3 sequences, roughly 24% of them appearing once. This sample was also put to use in a study of T cells of mothers and their children.

The sequenced sample consisted of blood. These TCRs come from a boy aged 5-17 years in good health. Both conserved end residues are part of each CDR3. The D gene is left open where the match is weak. Clone size is not always given. Where it is, it says once, few, many or a class for expanded clones.

v_gene	j_gene	d_gene	abundance	CDR3aa	CDR3nt
TRBV2	TRBJ1-5	TRBD1	few	CASTDRASNQPQHF	TGTGCCAGCACCGACAGGGCTAGCAATCAGCCCCAGCATTTT
TRBV5-1	TRBJ1-1	-	few	CASSLVAGATEAFF	TGCGCCAGCAGCTTGGTGGCAGGGGCGACTGAAGCTTTCTTT
TRBV7-9	TRBJ1-4	-	-	CASSAARDRSRGGEKLFF	TGTGCCAGCAGCGCCGCCCGGGACCGAAGCCGAGGGGGTGAAAAACTGTTTTTT
TRBV6-5	TRBJ2-3	TRBD2	-	CASSYSLAGGPESDTQYF	TGTGCCAGCAGTTACTCACTAGCGGGGGGGCCTGAGTCAGATACGCAGTATTTT
TRBV29-1	TRBJ2-7	TRBD2	-	CSVAGGPSYEQYF	TGCAGCGTTGCGGGGGGGCCAAGCTACGAGCAGTACTTC
TRBV3-1	TRBJ1-2	TRBD1	-	CASSHDGTGAGYTF	TGTGCCAGCAGCCATGACGGGACAGGGGCTGGCTACACCTTC
TRBV20-1	TRBJ2-3	-	-	CSATRLDTQYF	TGCAGTGCTACGAGACTGGATACGCAGTATTTT
TRBV6-1	TRBJ2-1	-	-	CANGIDEQFF	TGTGCCAACGGTATCGATGAGCAGTTCTTC
TRBV28	TRBJ2-3	-	-	CASSSPKRGTDTQYF	TGTGCCAGCAGTTCGCCCAAACGAGGCACAGATACGCAGTATTTT
TRBV7-9	TRBJ2-6	-	-	CASSSRESGANVLTF	TGTGCCAGCAGCTCCAGGGAGTCTGGGGCCAACGTCCTGACTTTC
TRBV13	TRBJ2-7	-	-	CAISLEGGIYEQYF	TGTGCCATCAGCTTAGAGGGCGGGATCTACGAGCAGTACTTC
TRBV11-3	TRBJ2-2	TRBD1	-	CASSSRQGWLSGELFF	TGTGCCAGCAGCTCCCGACAGGGGTGGTTGAGCGGGGAGCTGTTTTTT
TRBV7-9	TRBJ2-1	-	-	CASSLTRSSSYNEQFF	TGTGCCAGCAGCTTAACCCGCAGTAGCTCCTACAATGAGCAGTTCTTC
TRBV28	TRBJ2-2	-	few	CASNVRQRANTGELFF	TGTGCCAGCAACGTCAGACAGCGTGCGAACACCGGGGAGCTGTTTTTT
TRBV20-1	TRBJ2-1	-	few	CSASAQAFYNEQFF	TGCAGTGCTAGTGCCCAGGCGTTCTACAATGAGCAGTTCTTC
TRBV5-4	TRBJ2-7	TRBD2	-	CASSTRLADEQYF	TGTGCCAGCAGCACCCGACTAGCGGACGAGCAGTACTTC
TRBV4-3	TRBJ2-2	TRBD2	-	CASSPHLADLDPGELFF	TGCGCCAGCAGCCCCCACCTAGCGGACCTAGACCCCGGGGAGCTGTTTTTT